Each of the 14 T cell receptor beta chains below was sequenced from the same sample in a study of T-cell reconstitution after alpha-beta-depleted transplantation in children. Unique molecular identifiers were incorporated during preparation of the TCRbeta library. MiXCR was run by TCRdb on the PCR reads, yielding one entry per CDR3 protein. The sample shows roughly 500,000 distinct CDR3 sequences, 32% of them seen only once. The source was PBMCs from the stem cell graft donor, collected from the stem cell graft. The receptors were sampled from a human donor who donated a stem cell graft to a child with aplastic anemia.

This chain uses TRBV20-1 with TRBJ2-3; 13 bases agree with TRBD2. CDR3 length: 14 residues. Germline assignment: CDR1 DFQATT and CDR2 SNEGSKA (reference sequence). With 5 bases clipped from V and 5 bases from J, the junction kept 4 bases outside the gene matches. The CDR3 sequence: CSAGLAGVGDTQYF. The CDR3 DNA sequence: TGCAGTGCTGGACTAGCGGGAGTGGGAGATACGCAGTATTTT.

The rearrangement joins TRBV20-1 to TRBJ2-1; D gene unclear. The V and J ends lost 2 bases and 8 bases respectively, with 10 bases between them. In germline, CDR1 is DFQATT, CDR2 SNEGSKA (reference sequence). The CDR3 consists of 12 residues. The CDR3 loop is CSARPTFDEQFF. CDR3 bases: TGCAGTGCTAGACCTACCTTCGATGAGCAGTTCTTC.

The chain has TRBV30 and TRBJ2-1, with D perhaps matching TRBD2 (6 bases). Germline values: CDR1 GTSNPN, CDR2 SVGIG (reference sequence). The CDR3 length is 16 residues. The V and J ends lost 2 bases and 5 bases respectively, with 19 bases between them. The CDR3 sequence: CAWSPRSGVLDNEQFF. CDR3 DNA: TGTGCCTGGAGTCCTCGCTCGGGGGTGTTGGACAATGAGCAGTTCTTC. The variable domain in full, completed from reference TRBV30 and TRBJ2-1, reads SQTIHQWPATLVQPVGSPLSLECTVEGTSNPNLYWYRQAAGRGLQLLFYSVGIGQISSEVPQNLSASRPQDRQFILSSKKLLLSDSGFYLCAWSPRSGVLDNEQFFGPGTRLTVL.

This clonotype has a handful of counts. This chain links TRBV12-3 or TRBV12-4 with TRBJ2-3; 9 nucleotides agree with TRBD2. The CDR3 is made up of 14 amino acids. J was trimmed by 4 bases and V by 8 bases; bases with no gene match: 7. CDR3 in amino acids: CASSAGGDADTQYF. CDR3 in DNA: TGTGCCAGCTCGGCGGGAGGGGACGCAGATACGCAGTATTTT.

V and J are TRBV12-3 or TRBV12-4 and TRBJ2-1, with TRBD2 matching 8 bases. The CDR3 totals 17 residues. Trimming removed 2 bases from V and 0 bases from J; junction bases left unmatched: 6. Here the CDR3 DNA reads TGTGCCAGCAGTTTATCTGGCGGGAGGCCCTCCTACAATGAGCAGTTCTTC. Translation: CASSLSGGRPSYNEQFF.

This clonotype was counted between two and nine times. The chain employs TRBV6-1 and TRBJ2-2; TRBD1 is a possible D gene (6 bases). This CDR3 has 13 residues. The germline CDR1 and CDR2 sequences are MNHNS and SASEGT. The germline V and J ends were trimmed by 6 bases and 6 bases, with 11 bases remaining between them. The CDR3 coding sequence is TGTGCCAGCAGGAGCGAGGGGGCCGGGGAGCTGTTTTTT. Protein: CASRSEGAGELFF.

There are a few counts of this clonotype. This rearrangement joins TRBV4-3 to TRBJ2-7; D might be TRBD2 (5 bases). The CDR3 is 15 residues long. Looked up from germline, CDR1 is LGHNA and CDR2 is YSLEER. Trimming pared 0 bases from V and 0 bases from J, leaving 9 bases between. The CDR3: CASSQDGGRSYEQYF. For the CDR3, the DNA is TGCGCCAGCAGCCAAGATGGCGGGCGCTCCTACGAGCAGTACTTC.

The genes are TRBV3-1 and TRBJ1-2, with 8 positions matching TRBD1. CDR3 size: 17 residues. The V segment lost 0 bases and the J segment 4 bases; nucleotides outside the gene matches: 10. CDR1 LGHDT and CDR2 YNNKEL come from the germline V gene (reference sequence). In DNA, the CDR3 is TGTGCCAGCAGCCAAGATCCGACAGGGGCCCCTGTCTATGGCTACACCTTC. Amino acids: CASSQDPTGAPVYGYTF.

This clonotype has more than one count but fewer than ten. The CDR3, as DNA: TGTGCCACCAGTCCACATAGTTACGAGCAGTACGTC. Protein: CATSPHSYEQYV. V gene TRBV24-1 combines with J gene TRBJ2-7, with unresolved D. The CDR3 length is 12 residues. Germline V CDR1 and CDR2: KGHDR, SFDVKD. V was clipped by 6 bases and J by 4 bases, with 9 bases between them.

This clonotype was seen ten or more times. The CDR3 sequence: CSVSGEAYNEQFF. The CDR3 region has the DNA TGCAGCGTTTCGGGAGAGGCCTACAATGAGCAGTTCTTC. V and J are TRBV29-1 and TRBJ2-1; a weak D match, TRBD2 (6 bases). V lost 5 bases, J lost 2 bases, and 10 bases lay in between. Per germline, CDR1 SQVTM and CDR2 ANQGSEA. The CDR3 extends over 13 amino acids.

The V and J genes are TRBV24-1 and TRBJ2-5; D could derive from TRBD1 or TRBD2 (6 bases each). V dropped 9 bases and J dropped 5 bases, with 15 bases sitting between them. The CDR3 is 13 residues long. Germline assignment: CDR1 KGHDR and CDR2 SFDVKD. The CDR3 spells CATGVGGVETQYF. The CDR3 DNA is TGTGCCACCGGGGTCGGGGGCGTCGAGACCCAGTACTTC.

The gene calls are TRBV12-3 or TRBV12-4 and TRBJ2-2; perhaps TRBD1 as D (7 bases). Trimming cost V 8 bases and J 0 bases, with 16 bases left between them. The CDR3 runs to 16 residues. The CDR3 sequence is CASSKGGQTNTGELFF. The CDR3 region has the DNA TGTGCCAGCTCCAAGGGGGGACAGACGAACACCGGGGAGCTGTTTTTT.

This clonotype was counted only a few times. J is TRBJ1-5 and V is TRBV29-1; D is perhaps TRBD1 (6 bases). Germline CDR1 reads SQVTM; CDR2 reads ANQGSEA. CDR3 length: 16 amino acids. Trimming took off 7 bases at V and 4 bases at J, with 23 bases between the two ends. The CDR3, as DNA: TGCAGCGCCCCCGCGTCAGGGGCCCCGGGGAATCAGCCCCAGCATTTT. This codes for CSAPASGAPGNQPQHF.

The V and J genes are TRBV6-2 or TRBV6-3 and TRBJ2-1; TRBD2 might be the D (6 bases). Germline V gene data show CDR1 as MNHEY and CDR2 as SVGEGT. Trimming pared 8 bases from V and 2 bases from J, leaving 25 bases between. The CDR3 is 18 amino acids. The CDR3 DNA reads TGTGCCAGCTTTAAAAGGGCGCCGGGACTTTCCGCCTACAATGAGCAGTTCTTC. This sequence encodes CASFKRAPGLSAYNEQFF.